This TCR beta chain was documented in a study of Ad26.COV2.S vaccination and SARS-CoV-2 variants. Produced via immunoSEQ multiplex PCR; TCRdb's table is partial and in-frame only. The profile shows 100,000 or so clones, around 81% of them singletons. The sequencing used peripheral blood, collected after recovery from COVID-19. This receptor was identified in a human donor who had recovered from COVID-19.

In DNA, the CDR3 is TGTGCCAGCAGCTTAGGAGGTGGGGGTCTCGGGGCCAACGTCCTGACTTTC. It encodes CASSLGGGGLGANVLTF. The rearrangement joins TRBV7-9 to TRBJ2-6, with D tentatively TRBD1 or TRBD2 (5 bases each). V was trimmed by 1 base and J by 4 bases, leaving 14 bases between them. The CDR3 runs 17 residues. Germline V gives CDR1 SEHNR, CDR2 FQNEAQ (reference sequence).